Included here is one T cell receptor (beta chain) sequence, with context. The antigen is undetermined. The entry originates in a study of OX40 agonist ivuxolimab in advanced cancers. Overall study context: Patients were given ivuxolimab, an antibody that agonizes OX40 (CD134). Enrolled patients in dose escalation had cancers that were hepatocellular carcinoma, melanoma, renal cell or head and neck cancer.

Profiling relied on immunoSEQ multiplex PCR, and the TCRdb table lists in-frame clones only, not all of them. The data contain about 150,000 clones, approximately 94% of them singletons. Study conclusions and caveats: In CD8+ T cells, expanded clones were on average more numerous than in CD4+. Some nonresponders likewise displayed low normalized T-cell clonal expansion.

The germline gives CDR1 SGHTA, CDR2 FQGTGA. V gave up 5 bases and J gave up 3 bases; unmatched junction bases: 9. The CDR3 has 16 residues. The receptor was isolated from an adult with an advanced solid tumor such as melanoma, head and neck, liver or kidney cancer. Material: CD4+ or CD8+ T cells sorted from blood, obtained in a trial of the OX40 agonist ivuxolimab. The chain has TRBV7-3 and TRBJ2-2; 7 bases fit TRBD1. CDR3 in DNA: TGTGCCAGCAGCCTACGACAGGGTGTCGACACCGGGGAGCTGTTTTTT. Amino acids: CASSLRQGVDTGELFF.